Below, 12 T cell receptor beta chains from the same sample are listed, as sequenced in a study of brain T cells in children with intractable seizures. Indicated time point: blood from clinic visit 5 months post-surgery; TSC patient then seizure free. The method was immunoSEQ multiplex PCR; TCRdb's version includes in-frame clones alone and lacks a portion of them. The sample lists 300,000 to 400,000 clones, approximately 93% occurring once. The sample in question was peripheral blood, obtained about 5 months after surgery. These receptors were collected from a boy younger than two with tuberous sclerosis and intractable seizures.

This clone was seen only once. The V call is TRBV4-2, the J call TRBJ2-7; D call uncertain. Deletions cut 1 base from V and 3 bases from J, with 13 bases between. CDR3 size: 15 residues. Per the germline V gene, CDR1 is LGHNA and CDR2 is YNFKEQ. CDR3 coding DNA: TGTGCCAGCAGCCAAGTGGTTGTAAGATACTACGAGCAGTACTTC. Translated, it gives CASSQVVVRYYEQYF.

V gene TRBV13 combines with J gene TRBJ2-1, with D unresolved. The germline V gene has CDR1 PRHDT and CDR2 FYEKMQ (reference sequence). The V end lost 5 bases, the J end lost 7 bases, and 12 bases lay between the germline ends. The CDR3 runs to 13 residues. The chain's CDR3 is CASSPRVRNEQFF. The CDR3 DNA reads TGTGCCAGCAGCCCCCGGGTCAGAAATGAGCAGTTCTTC.

The chain uses TRBV6-5 and TRBJ1-2; no firm D call. Looked up from germline, CDR1 is MNHEY and CDR2 is SVGAGI. V was clipped by 4 bases and J by 9 bases, with 15 bases between them. This CDR3 has 13 amino acids. CDR3 protein: CASSSWTVPRYTF. As DNA, the CDR3 is TGTGCCAGCAGTTCTTGGACGGTCCCACGCTACACCTTC.

This clone showed up just once. This chain joins TRBV7-9 and TRBJ1-1; D remains ambiguous. Trimming left V 2 bases short and J 1 base short, with 14 bases between. From germline, CDR1 is SEHNR and CDR2 FQNEAQ (reference sequence). The length of the CDR3 is 16 residues. This CDR3 is CASSLTGSGTNTEAFF. In DNA form, the CDR3 reads TGTGCCAGCAGCTTAACGGGGTCGGGCACGAACACTGAAGCTTTCTTT.

The rearrangement joins TRBV7-9 to TRBJ2-1; the D gene is possibly TRBD2 (6 bases). The germline V gene has CDR1 SEHNR and CDR2 FQNEAQ (reference sequence). Trimming shortened V by 3 bases and J by 4 bases, and 10 bases separated the two germline ends. The CDR3 extends over 14 amino acids. DNA for the CDR3: TGTGCCAGCAGCTTCGCGGGGTTTTACAATGAGCAGTTCTTC. Amino acid sequence: CASSFAGFYNEQFF.

The chain has TRBV24-1 and TRBJ1-5; 11 bases are shared with TRBD1. The V gene end was trimmed by 3 bases and the J gene end by 2 bases; junction bases not matched to a gene: 5. CDR3 length: 17 residues. Germline loops: CDR1 KGHDR, CDR2 SFDVKD. Here the CDR3 DNA reads TGTGCCACCAGTGATCCGGACAGGGGGCGCGGCAATCAGCCCCAGCATTTT. Translation gives CATSDPDRGRGNQPQHF.

CDR3 sequence: CASSLGYVGQIHVNTEAFF. CDR3 nucleotide sequence: TGTGCCAGCAGCTTAGGGTATGTGGGACAGATCCATGTGAACACTGAAGCTTTCTTT. V is TRBV7-9 and J is TRBJ1-1; 7 bases agree with TRBD1. This CDR3 spans 19 amino acids. With V trimmed by 1 base and J by 0 bases, 14 bases remained unmatched. Germline V gene data show CDR1 as SEHNR and CDR2 as FQNEAQ (reference sequence).

The rearrangement uses TRBV5-6 and TRBJ1-1; 10 bases agree with TRBD1. The CDR3 is 16 residues long. V trimming: 4 bases; J trimming: 1 base; junction bases outside the gene matches: 7. The germline V gene encodes CDR1 SGHDT and CDR2 YYEEEE. Written as DNA, the CDR3 is TGTGCCAGCAGCCTAATACGGACAGGGGGGAACACTGAAGCTTTCTTT. Amino acids: CASSLIRTGGNTEAFF.

This chain connects TRBV30 to TRBJ1-1; no reliable D call. The CDR3 is 13 residues long. The germline V and J ends were trimmed by 4 bases and 0 bases, with 9 bases remaining between them. Germline V gene sequence: CDR1 GTSNPN, CDR2 SVGIG (reference sequence). In nucleotides, the CDR3 is TGTGCCTGGAACCGCGGTATGAACACTGAAGCTTTCTTT. It is translated as CAWNRGMNTEAFF.

The rearrangement joins TRBV6-2 or TRBV6-3 to TRBJ2-7, with 14 bases aligning to TRBD2. This CDR3 comprises 15 residues. V gave up 0 bases and J gave up 6 bases; unmatched junction bases: 1. Germline V CDR1 and CDR2: MNHEY, SVGEGT. The CDR3, as DNA: TGTGCCAGCAGTTACTCGACTAGCGGGGGGGCCGAGCAGTACTTC. Protein sequence: CASSYSTSGGAEQYF.

This clone was observed a single time. The chain is built from TRBV2 and TRBJ2-5; perhaps TRBD1 as D (7 bases). Between the trimmed V and J ends, which lost 3 bases and 2 bases, there was a span of 13 bases. CDR3 length: 15 residues. From germline, CDR1 is SNHLY and CDR2 FYNNEI. CDR3 protein: CASSDSGGQQETQYF. In nucleotides, the CDR3 is TGTGCCAGCAGTGATTCAGGGGGGCAGCAAGAGACCCAGTACTTC.

The V and J genes are TRBV11-2 and TRBJ2-7; D is perhaps TRBD2 (6 bases). The germline CDR1 and CDR2 sequences are SGHAT and FQNNGV. V was cut by 1 base and J by 6 bases, with 22 bases left in between. The CDR3 has 17 amino acids. The CDR3 bases are TGTGCCAGCAGCTTAGTTTTTTCCCCCGATGGAGGGATCGAGCAGTACTTC. Amino acid sequence: CASSLVFSPDGGIEQYF.